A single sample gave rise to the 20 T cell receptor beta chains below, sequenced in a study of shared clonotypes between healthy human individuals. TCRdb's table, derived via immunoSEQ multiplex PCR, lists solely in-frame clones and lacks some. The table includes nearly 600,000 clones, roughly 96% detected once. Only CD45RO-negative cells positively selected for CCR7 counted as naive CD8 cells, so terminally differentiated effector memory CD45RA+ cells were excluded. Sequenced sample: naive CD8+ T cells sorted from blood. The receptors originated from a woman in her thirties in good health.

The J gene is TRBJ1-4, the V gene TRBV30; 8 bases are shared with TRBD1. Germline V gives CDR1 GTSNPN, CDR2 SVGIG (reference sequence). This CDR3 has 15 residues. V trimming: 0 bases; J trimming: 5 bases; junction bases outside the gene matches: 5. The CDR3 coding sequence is TGTGCCTGGAGTGTCAGGGGGCGACTAAATGAAAAACTGTTTTTT. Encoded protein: CAWSVRGRLNEKLFF. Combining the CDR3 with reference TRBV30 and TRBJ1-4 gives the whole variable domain SQTIHQWPATLVQPVGSPLSLECTVEGTSNPNLYWYRQAAGRGLQLLFYSVGIGQISSEVPQNLSASRPQDRQFILSSKKLLLSDSGFYLCAWSVRGRLNEKLFFGSGTQLSVL.

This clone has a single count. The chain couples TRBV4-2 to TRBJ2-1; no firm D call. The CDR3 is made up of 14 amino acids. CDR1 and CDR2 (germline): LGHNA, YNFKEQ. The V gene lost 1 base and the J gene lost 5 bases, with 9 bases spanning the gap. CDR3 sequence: CASSQGAKHNEQFF. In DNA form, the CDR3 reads TGTGCCAGCAGCCAAGGGGCCAAACACAATGAGCAGTTCTTC.

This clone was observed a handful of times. The CDR3 sequence: CASSDRPGANVLTF. The CDR3 DNA reads TGTGCCAGCAGCGACAGGCCTGGGGCCAACGTCCTGACTTTC. The chain joins TRBV7-9 to TRBJ2-6, with a tentative D call TRBD1 (6 bases). This CDR3 spans 14 amino acids. The germline V and J ends were trimmed by 5 bases and 2 bases, with 7 bases remaining between them. Germline lookup yields CDR1 SEHNR and CDR2 FQNEAQ (reference sequence).

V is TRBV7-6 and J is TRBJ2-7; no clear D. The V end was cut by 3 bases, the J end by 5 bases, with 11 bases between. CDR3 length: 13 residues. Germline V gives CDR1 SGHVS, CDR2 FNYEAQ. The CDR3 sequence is CASSFGLLNEQYF. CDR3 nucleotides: TGTGCCAGCAGCTTCGGTCTTTTAAACGAGCAGTACTTC.

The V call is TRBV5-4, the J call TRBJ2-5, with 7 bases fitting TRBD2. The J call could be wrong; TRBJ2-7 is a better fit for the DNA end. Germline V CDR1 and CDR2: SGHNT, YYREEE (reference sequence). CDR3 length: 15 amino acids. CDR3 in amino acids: CASSLDFAGVNEQYF. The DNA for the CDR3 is TGTGCCAGCAGCTTGGATTTTGCGGGAGTCAACGAGCAGTACTTC.

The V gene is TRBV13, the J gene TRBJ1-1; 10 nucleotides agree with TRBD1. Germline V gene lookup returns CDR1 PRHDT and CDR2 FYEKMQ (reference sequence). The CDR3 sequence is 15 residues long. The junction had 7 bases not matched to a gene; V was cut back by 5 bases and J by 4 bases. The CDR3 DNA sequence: TGTGCCAGCAGCCCCCTGGGACAGGGGACCACTGAAGCTTTCTTT. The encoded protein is CASSPLGQGTTEAFF.

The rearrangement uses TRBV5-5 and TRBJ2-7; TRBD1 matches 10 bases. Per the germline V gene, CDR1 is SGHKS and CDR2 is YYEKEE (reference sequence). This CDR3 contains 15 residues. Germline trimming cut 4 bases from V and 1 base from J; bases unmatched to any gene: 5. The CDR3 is CASSPRTGGSYEQYF. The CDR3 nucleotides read TGTGCCAGCAGCCCCAGGACAGGGGGTTCCTACGAGCAGTACTTC.

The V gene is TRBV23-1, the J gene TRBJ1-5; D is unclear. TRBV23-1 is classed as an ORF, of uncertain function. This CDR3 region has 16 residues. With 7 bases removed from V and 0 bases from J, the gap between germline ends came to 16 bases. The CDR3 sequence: CASTKEGDYSNQPQHF. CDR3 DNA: TGCGCCAGCACCAAGGAGGGAGATTATAGCAATCAGCCCCAGCATTTT.

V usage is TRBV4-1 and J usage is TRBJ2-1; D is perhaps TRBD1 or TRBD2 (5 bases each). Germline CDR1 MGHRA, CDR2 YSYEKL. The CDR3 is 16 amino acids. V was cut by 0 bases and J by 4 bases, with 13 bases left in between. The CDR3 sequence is CASSQEWGSGYNEQFF. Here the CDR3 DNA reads TGCGCCAGCAGCCAAGAGTGGGGGAGTGGGTACAATGAGCAGTTCTTC.

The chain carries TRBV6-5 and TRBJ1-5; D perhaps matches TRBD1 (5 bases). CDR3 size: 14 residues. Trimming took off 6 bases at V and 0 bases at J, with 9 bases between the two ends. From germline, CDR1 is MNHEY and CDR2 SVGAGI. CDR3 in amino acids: CASRGTASNQPQHF. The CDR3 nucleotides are TGTGCCAGCAGAGGGACGGCTAGCAATCAGCCCCAGCATTTT.

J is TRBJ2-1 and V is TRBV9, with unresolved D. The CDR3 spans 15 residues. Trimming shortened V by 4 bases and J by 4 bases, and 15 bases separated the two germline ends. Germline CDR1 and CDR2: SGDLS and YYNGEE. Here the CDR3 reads CASSPTGVGYNEQFF. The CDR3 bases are TGTGCCAGCAGCCCCACTGGAGTGGGGTACAATGAGCAGTTCTTC.

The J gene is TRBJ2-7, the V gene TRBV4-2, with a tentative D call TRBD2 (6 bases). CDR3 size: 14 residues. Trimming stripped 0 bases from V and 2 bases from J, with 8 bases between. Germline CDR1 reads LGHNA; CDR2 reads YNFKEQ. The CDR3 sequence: CASSQEEGTYEQYF. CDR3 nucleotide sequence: TGTGCCAGCAGCCAAGAGGAGGGTACCTACGAGCAGTACTTC.

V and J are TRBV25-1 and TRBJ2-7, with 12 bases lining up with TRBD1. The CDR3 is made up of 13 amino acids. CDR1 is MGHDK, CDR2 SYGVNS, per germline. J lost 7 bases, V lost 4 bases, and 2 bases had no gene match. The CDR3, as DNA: TGTGCCAGCAGTGGGGACAGGGGGCTGGAGCAGTACTTC. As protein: CASSGDRGLEQYF.

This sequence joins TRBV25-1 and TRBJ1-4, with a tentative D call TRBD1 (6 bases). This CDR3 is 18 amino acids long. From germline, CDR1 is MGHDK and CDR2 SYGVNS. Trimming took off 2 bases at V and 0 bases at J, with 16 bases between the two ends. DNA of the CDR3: TGTGCCAGCAGTGAAAGGTCGGACAGCCCTGCAACTAATGAAAAACTGTTTTTT. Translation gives CASSERSDSPATNEKLFF.

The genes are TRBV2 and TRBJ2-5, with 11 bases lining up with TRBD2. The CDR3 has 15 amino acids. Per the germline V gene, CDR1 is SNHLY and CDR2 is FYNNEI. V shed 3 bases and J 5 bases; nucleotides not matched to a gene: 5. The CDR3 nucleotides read TGTGCCAGCAGTGATAGGCTAGCGGGGGGCGAGACCCAGTACTTC. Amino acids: CASSDRLAGGETQYF.

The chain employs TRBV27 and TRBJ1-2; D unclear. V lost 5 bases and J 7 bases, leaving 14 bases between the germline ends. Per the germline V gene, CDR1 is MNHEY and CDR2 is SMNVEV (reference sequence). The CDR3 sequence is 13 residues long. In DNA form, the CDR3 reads TGTGCCAGCAGTGTTTTGGGTCTTGGTGGCTACACCTTC. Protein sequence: CASSVLGLGGYTF.

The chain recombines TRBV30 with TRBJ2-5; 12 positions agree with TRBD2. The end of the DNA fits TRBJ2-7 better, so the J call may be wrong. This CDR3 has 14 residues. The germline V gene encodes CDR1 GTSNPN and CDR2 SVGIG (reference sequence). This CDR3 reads CAWSVGLAGHEQYF. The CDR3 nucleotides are TGTGCCTGGAGTGTAGGACTAGCGGGACACGAGCAGTACTTC.

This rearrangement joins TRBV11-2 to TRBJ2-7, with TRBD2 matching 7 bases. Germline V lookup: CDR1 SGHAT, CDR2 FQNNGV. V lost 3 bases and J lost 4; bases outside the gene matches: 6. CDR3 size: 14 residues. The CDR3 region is CASSFGAGDYEQYF. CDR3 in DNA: TGTGCCAGCAGCTTCGGGGCGGGAGATTACGAGCAGTACTTC.

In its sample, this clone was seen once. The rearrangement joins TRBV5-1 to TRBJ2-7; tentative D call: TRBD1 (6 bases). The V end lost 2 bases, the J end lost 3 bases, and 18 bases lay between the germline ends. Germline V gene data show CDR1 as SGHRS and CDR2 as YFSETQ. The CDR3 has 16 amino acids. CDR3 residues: CASSFYAAGGGYEQYF. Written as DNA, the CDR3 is TGCGCCAGCAGCTTCTATGCCGCTGGGGGCGGCTACGAGCAGTACTTC.

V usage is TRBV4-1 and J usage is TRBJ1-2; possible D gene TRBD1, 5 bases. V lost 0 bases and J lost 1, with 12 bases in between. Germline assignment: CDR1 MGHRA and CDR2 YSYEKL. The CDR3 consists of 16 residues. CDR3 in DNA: TGCGCCAGCAGCCAAGAGTCTACAGGAGATAACTATGGCTACACCTTC. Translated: CASSQESTGDNYGYTF.